These 11 T cell receptor beta chains originate from one sample sequenced in a study of shared clonotypes between healthy human individuals (dated by TCRdb to 2020 to 2022). Receptor libraries were prepared by the immunoSEQ multiplex PCR assay. The immuneACCESS repertoire file appears here via TCRdb, limited to in-frame rearrangements. These files lack a portion of the clones; in checked studies, under half of the deficit traces to unresolved V genes, and the cause of the others is not known. The table for this sample lists more than 1,200,000 clones; 98% of them were counted only once. The ten largest make up around 0.33% of the sample. The specimen sequenced was naive CD4+ T cells sorted from blood. The cell subset or site label here, explained by the study, means: CD45RA+ positively selected. These TCRs come from a man younger than 40 in good health.

The CDR3 region has the DNA TGTGCCAGCAGTGAAGCGGTTCGGGCAGGGACGGGTTTCTACGAGCAGTACTTC. Encoded protein: CASSEAVRAGTGFYEQYF. V usage is TRBV6-1 and J usage is TRBJ2-7; D might be TRBD1 or TRBD2, each matching 5 bases. The CDR3 sequence is 18 residues long. Trimming took off 0 bases at V and 3 bases at J, with 21 bases between the two ends. In germline, CDR1 is MNHNS, CDR2 SASEGT.

The chain couples TRBV5-1 to TRBJ2-5; D is perhaps TRBD1 (5 bases). CDR1 and CDR2 (germline): SGHRS, YFSETQ. The CDR3 has 13 residues. Deletions cut 6 bases from V and 1 base from J, with 10 bases between. The CDR3 region has the DNA TGCGCCAGCACTCAGGGCGGCCAAGAGACCCAGTACTTC. Its translation is CASTQGGQETQYF.

V gene TRBV11-3 combines with J gene TRBJ2-7; D not certain. Per germline, CDR1 SGHNT and CDR2 YENEEA. The CDR3 runs 12 residues. The V and J ends lost 5 bases and 2 bases respectively, with 7 bases between them. The CDR3 loop is CASSRGPYEQYF. CDR3 in DNA: TGTGCCAGCAGCCGAGGTCCCTACGAGCAGTACTTC.

The chain recombines TRBV23-1 with TRBJ2-1, with 7 bases that match TRBD1. TRBV23-1 is treated as an ORF (open reading frame) with a function not yet certain. The CDR3 runs 14 residues. The V gene end was trimmed by 4 bases and the J gene end by 4 bases; junction bases not matched to a gene: 4. In DNA form, the CDR3 reads TGCGCCAGCAGTCGCCAGGGGGAATACAATGAGCAGTTCTTC. Translation: CASSRQGEYNEQFF.

This chain connects TRBV27 to TRBJ2-1; D is ambiguous. Germline values: CDR1 MNHEY, CDR2 SMNVEV (reference sequence). The V end lost 8 bases, the J end lost 4 bases, and 21 bases lay between the germline ends. CDR3 length: 16 amino acids. The CDR3, as DNA: TGTGCCAGCCACCTTCTCTCGGTGAGTGAGTACAATGAGCAGTTCTTC. Encoded protein: CASHLLSVSEYNEQFF.

This chain connects TRBV28 to TRBJ1-5; 8 bases are shared with TRBD1. The CDR3 is made up of 15 amino acids. Germline CDR1 is MDHEN and CDR2 is SYDVKM. V was clipped by 8 bases and J by 3 bases; unmatched bases: 9. Here the CDR3 reads CASRYRTGLNQPQHF. The CDR3 DNA is TGTGCCAGCCGCTACCGGACAGGGCTCAATCAGCCCCAGCATTTT. Using reference TRBV28 and TRBJ1-5 for the parts outside the CDR3, the full variable domain is DVKVTQSSRYLVKRTGEKVFLECVQDMDHENMFWYRQDPGLGLRLIYFSYDVKMKEKGDIPEGYSVSREKKERFSLILESASTNQTSMYLCASRYRTGLNQPQHFGDGTRLSIL.

The chain links TRBV9 to TRBJ2-1; D gene unclear. Per the germline V gene, CDR1 is SGDLS and CDR2 is YYNGEE. CDR3 length equals 14 residues. Trimming took off 1 base at V and 5 bases at J, with 10 bases between the two ends. CDR3 DNA sequence: TGTGCCAGCAGCGTATGGTCTGGACACAATGAGCAGTTCTTC. Amino acid sequence: CASSVWSGHNEQFF.

The chain has TRBV2 and TRBJ2-1; tentative D call: TRBD1 (5 bases). Germline values: CDR1 SNHLY, CDR2 FYNNEI. V lost 5 bases, J lost 0 bases, and 11 bases lay in between. The CDR3 extends over 15 amino acids. The CDR3 loop is CASSYPGYSYNEQFF. The CDR3 nucleotides are TGTGCCAGCAGTTATCCAGGGTACTCCTACAATGAGCAGTTCTTC.

V and J are TRBV9 and TRBJ2-3; D perhaps matches TRBD2 (6 bases). Looked up from germline, CDR1 is SGDLS and CDR2 is YYNGEE. The CDR3 is 15 amino acids. Trimming stripped 2 bases from V and 4 bases from J, with 14 bases between. The DNA for the CDR3 is TGTGCCAGCAGCGTCTCAGCGGGCGGAGCAGATACGCAGTATTTT. This gives the protein CASSVSAGGADTQYF.

The chain recombines TRBV29-1 with TRBJ2-1, with a weak D call TRBD2 (5 bases). V lost 1 base to trimming and J lost 8 bases, with 18 bases between them. Germline loops: CDR1 SQVTM, CDR2 ANQGSEA. The CDR3 sequence is 15 residues long. The CDR3 protein is CSVEGRPQEEDEQFF. The CDR3 DNA reads TGCAGCGTTGAAGGCCGCCCCCAGGAGGAGGATGAGCAGTTCTTC.

This rearrangement joins TRBV23-1 to TRBJ2-7; TRBD2 aligns across 8 bases. TRBV23-1 is flagged as an ORF with uncertain function. The CDR3 totals 15 residues. Trimming removed 2 bases from V and 4 bases from J; junction bases left unmatched: 7. The CDR3 loop reads CASSQVGSGNYEQYF. Written as DNA, the CDR3 is TGCGCCAGCAGTCAAGTTGGTAGCGGGAATTACGAGCAGTACTTC.